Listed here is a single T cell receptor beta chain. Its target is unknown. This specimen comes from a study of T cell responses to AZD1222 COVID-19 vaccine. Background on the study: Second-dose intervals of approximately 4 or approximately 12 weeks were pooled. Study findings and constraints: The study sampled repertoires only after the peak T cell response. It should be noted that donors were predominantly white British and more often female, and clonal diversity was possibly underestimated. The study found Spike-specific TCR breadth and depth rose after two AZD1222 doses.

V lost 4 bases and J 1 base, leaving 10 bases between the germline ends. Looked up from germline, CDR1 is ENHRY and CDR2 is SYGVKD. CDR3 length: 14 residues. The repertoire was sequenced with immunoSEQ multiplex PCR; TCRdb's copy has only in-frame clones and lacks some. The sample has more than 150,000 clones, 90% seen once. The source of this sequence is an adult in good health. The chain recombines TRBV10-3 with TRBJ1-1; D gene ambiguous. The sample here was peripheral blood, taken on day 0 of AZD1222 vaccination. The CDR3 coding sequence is TGTGCCATCAGTGGCGGAGTTAAGAACACTGAAGCTTTCTTT. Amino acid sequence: CAISGGVKNTEAFF.